The sequence of this T cell receptor (beta chain) was determined in a study of blood T cells in healthy people across ages. Notes on the study in general: Long-lived donors exceeded aged donors in naive CD4+ cells and diversity. Estimates based on one million T cells were treated as lower bounds. Possibly, changes in expanded clonotypes were confounded because donor CMV status was unknown.

CDR3 length: 18 residues. Germline V CDR1 and CDR2: MNHEY, SMNVEV (reference sequence). V was clipped by 5 bases and J by 3 bases; unmatched bases: 11. This clonotype was counted only a few times. The antigen is not known. PCR was performed a second time for about 6 to 11 cycles using a sample-barcoded 5' primer and a J-beta primer mix. TCRdb reanalysed the 5' RACE reads using MiXCR and keeps one entry per CDR3 protein. The table records 800,000 to 950,000 distinct CDR3 sequences, roughly 40% of them present only once. The V gene is TRBV27, the J gene TRBJ2-1, with TRBD2 matching over 12 bases. The source material was blood. The TCR originated in a man younger than 35 in good health. CDR3: CASSPTSTSGGYYNEQFF. CDR3 coding DNA: TGTGCCAGCAGTCCAACATCGACTAGCGGGGGATACTACAATGAGCAGTTCTTC.